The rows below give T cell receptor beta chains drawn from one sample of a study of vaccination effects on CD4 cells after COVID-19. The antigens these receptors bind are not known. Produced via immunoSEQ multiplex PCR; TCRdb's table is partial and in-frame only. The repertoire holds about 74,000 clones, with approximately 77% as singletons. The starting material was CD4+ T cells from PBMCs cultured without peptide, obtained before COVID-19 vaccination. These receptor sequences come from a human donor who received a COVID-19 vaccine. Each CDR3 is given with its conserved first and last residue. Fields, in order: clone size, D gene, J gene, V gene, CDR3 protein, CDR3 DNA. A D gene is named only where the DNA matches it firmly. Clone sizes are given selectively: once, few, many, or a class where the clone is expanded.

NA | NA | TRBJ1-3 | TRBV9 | CASSTSGTSGNTIYF | TGTGCCAGCAGCACCTCCGGGACATCTGGAAACACCATATATTTT
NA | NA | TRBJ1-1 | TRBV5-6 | CASSLRTFYEAFF | TGTGCCAGCAGCCTACGGACCTTTTACGAAGCTTTCTTT
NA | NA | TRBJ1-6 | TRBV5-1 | CASSTIEAGGYSPLHF | TGCGCCAGCAGCACGATCGAGGCCGGAGGGTATTCACCCCTCCACTTT
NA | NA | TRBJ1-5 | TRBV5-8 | CASSRGLNSNQPQHF | TGTGCCAGCAGCCGGGGCCTTAATAGCAATCAGCCCCAGCATTTT
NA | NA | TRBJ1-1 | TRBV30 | CAWSSQTAAEAFF | TGTGCCTGGAGTTCTCAGACAGCGGCTGAAGCTTTCTTT
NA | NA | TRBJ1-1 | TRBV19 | CASSIAASFEAFF | TGTGCCAGTAGTATAGCAGCGAGCTTTGAAGCTTTCTTT
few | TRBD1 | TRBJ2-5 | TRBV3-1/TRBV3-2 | CASSLPDRVETQYF | TGTGCCAGCAGCCTACCTGACAGGGTCGAGACCCAGTACTTC
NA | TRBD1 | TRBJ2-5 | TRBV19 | CASSDRGGETQYF | TGTGCCAGTAGTGACAGGGGTGGAGAGACCCAGTACTTC
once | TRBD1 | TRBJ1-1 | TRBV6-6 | CASSKWDRAYDEAFF | TGTGCCAGCAGCAAATGGGACAGGGCCTATGATGAAGCTTTCTTT
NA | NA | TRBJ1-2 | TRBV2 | CASTRRGEGYGYTF | TGTGCCAGCACCCGTCGCGGGGAGGGTTACGGCTACACCTTC
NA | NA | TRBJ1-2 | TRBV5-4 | CASSFSQNYGYTF | TGTGCCAGCAGCTTTTCCCAGAACTATGGCTACACCTTC
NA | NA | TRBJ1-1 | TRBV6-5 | CASSYSRRDNTEAFF | TGTGCCAGCAGTTACTCGCGGAGGGACAACACTGAAGCTTTCTTT
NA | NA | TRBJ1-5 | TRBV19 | CASSPDGGTPQHF | TGTGCCAGTAGTCCTGACGGGGGGACGCCCCAGCATTTT
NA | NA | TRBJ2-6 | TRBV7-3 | CASSPRGTAKNVLTF | TGTGCCAGCAGCCCCCGGGGGACAGCGAAAAACGTCCTGACTTTC
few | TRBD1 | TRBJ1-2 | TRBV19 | CASSTVGSDRGRGYTF | TGTGCCAGTAGTACCGTCGGCTCCGACAGGGGCCGTGGCTACACCTTC
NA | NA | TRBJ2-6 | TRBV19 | CASNGRGRNSGANVLTF | TGTGCCAGTAATGGCAGAGGCCGAAACTCTGGGGCCAACGTCCTGACTTTC
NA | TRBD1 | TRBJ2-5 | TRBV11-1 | CASSRGQGGVETQYF | TGTGCCAGCAGCCGCGGACAGGGGGGTGTGGAGACCCAGTACTTC
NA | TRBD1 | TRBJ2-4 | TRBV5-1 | CASSPGTAVGGIQYF | TGCGCCAGCAGCCCAGGGACAGCGGTTGGCGGCATTCAGTACTTC
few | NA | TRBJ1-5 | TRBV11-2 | CASSSNGGGSSNQPQHF | TGTGCCAGCAGCTCGAACGGGGGGGGCTCCAGCAATCAGCCCCAGCATTTT
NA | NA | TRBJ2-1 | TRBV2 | CASSENPRIYNEQFF | TGTGCCAGCAGTGAGAACCCCAGGATATACAATGAGCAGTTCTTC
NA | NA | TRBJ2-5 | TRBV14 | CASSGTLPQETQYF | TGTGCCAGCAGCGGGACTTTACCTCAAGAGACCCAGTACTTC
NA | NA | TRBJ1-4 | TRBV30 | CAWSVGEKLFF | TGTGCCTGGAGTGTTGGTGAAAAACTGTTTTTT
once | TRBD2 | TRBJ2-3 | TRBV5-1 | CASSFSGGADTQYF | TGCGCCAGCAGCTTTAGCGGGGGTGCAGATACGCAGTATTTT
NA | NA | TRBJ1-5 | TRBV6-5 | CASTLRPQHF | TGTGCCAGCACCTTACGGCCCCAGCATTTT
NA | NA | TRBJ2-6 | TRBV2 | CASSDPAFSGANVLTF | TGTGCCAGCAGTGACCCGGCCTTCTCTGGGGCCAACGTCCTGACTTTC
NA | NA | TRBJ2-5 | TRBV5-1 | CASSFQGSLIQETQYF | TGCGCCAGCAGCTTTCAGGGCAGTCTCATCCAAGAGACCCAGTACTTC
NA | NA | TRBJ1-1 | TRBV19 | CASRRGNTEAFF | TGTGCCAGTAGGAGAGGGAACACTGAAGCTTTCTTT
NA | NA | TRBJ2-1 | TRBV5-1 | CASSLRGGGGYEQFF | TGCGCCAGCAGCCTCCGCGGCGGAGGGGGCTATGAGCAGTTCTTC
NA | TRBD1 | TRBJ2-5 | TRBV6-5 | CASSLDRHQETQYF | TGTGCCAGCAGTCTGGACAGGCACCAAGAGACCCAGTACTTC
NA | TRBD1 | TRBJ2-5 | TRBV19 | CASSHPYRGWQETQYF | TGTGCCAGTAGTCATCCCTACAGGGGTTGGCAAGAGACCCAGTACTTC
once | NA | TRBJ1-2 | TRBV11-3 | CASSLDRRHGWGGYTF | TGTGCCAGCAGCTTAGATAGGAGACACGGATGGGGTGGCTACACCTTC
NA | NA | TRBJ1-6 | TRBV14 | CASSQESGRNNSPLHF | TGTGCCAGCAGCCAAGAGTCCGGAAGAAATAATTCACCCCTCCACTTT
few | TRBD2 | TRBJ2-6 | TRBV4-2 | CASSQDHSGGAAGANVLTF | TGTGCCAGCAGCCAAGATCACAGCGGGGGGGCCGCTGGGGCCAACGTCCTGACTTTC
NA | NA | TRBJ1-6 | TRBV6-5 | CASSHRDTHSPLHF | TGTGCCAGCAGTCACCGGGACACGCATTCACCCCTCCACTTT
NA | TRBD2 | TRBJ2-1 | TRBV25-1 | CASSERLGLAESNEQFF | TGTGCCAGCAGTGAAAGATTGGGGCTAGCGGAATCCAATGAGCAGTTCTTC
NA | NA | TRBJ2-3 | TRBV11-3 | CASSLGPNTDTQYF | TGTGCCAGCAGCTTAGGACCAAACACAGATACGCAGTATTTT
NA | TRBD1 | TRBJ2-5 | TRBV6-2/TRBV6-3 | CASSYDGWGQNLQETQYF | TGTGCCAGCAGTTACGACGGTTGGGGACAGAATCTCCAAGAGACCCAGTACTTC
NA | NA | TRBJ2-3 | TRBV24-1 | CATSRRAAITDTQYF | TGTGCCACCAGCCGGAGAGCGGCGATCACAGATACGCAGTATTTT
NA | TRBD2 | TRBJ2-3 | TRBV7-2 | CASSFRGGSTDTQYF | TGTGCCAGCAGCTTCCGGGGGGGTAGCACAGATACGCAGTATTTT
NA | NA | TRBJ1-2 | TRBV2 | CASSGVTANYGYTF | TGTGCCAGCAGTGGGGTTACAGCTAACTATGGCTACACCTTC
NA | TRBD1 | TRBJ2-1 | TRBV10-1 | CASSAAGTGFDNEQFF | TGCGCCAGCAGTGCGGCCGGGACAGGGTTTGACAATGAGCAGTTCTTC
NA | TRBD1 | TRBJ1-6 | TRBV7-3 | CASSPGTGRKNSPLHF | TGTGCCAGCAGCCCCGGGACAGGGAGGAAGAATTCACCCCTCCACTTT
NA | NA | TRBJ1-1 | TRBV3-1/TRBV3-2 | CASSSNAGDTEAFF | TGTGCCAGCAGCTCTAACGCAGGGGACACTGAAGCTTTCTTT
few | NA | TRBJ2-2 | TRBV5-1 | CASSVEGGQPTGELFF | TGCGCCAGCAGCGTGGAGGGAGGTCAGCCCACCGGGGAGCTGTTTTTT
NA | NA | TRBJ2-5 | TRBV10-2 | CASSPIDRRTQETQYF | TGCGCCAGCAGTCCAATAGACAGACGGACCCAAGAGACCCAGTACTTC
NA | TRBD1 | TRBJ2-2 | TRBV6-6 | CATRGDRNTGELFF | TGTGCCACACGAGGGGACAGAAACACCGGGGAGCTGTTTTTT
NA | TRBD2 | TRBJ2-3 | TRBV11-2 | CASRPTGGPKDTQYF | TGTGCCAGCAGGCCGACGGGGGGGCCGAAAGATACGCAGTATTTT
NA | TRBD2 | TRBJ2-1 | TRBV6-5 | CATETSGLADRFF | TGTGCCACCGAGACAAGCGGACTAGCGGACCGTTTCTTC
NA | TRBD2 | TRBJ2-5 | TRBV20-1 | CSASRPSGVQETQYF | TGCAGTGCTAGTCGTCCTAGCGGGGTCCAAGAGACCCAGTACTTC
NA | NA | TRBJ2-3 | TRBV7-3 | CASSLPLDTQYF | TGTGCCAGCAGCCTCCCTTTAGATACGCAGTATTTT